Shown below are 9 T cell receptor beta chains from a single sample sequenced in a study of cytomegalovirus exposure and HLA in healthy donors listed by TCRdb under 2017. Libraries were constructed by the immunoSEQ multiplex PCR assay. For the multiplex PCR, a mixture combining 60 forward primers for TCR Vbeta segments and 13 reverse primers for TCR Jbeta segments was used. In TCRdb, the immuneACCESS table is reduced to in-frame sequences with V and J assigned. These tables do not hold every clone; where another copy was compared, an unresolved V gene accounts for under half, and the others remain unexplained. The sample table holds roughly 200,000 clones, of which roughly 86% were seen once. The ten largest clones add up to roughly 3.2% of the sample. Sequencing was done on a sample of PBMCs. These receptors were taken from a man aged 40-49 years in good health and CMV-seropositive.

There are a few counts of this clone. The rearrangement links TRBV5-1 to TRBJ2-2; D possibly corresponds to TRBD2 (6 bases). The V end was cut by 4 bases, the J end by 3 bases, with 13 bases between. The CDR3 is 15 amino acids. Germline V gives CDR1 SGHRS, CDR2 YFSETQ. CDR3: CASSHRDSYTGELFF. The CDR3 DNA is TGCGCCAGCAGCCACCGGGACTCATACACCGGGGAGCTGTTTTTT.

This clone appeared a single time. The chain is built from TRBV29-1 and TRBJ2-1; D is possibly TRBD1 (6 bases). This CDR3 is 14 amino acids long. The V end was cut by 6 bases, the J end by 9 bases, with 21 bases between. Germline V gene data show CDR1 as SQVTM and CDR2 as ANQGSEA. CDR3 nucleotide sequence: TGCAGCGTCCCTACAGGGTCCTTCGCCAGTGAGCAGTTCTTC. Translating gives CSVPTGSFASEQFF.

The V call is TRBV6-1, the J call TRBJ2-3, with a weak D call TRBD2 (5 bases). This CDR3 contains 16 residues. Germline lookup yields CDR1 MNHNS and CDR2 SASEGT. V was clipped by 3 bases and J by 3 bases, with 16 bases between them. The CDR3 here is CASSELFGVMTDTQYF. The CDR3 DNA reads TGTGCCAGCAGTGAGCTCTTCGGGGTTATGACAGATACGCAGTATTTT.

Notes on this clone: The junction and the germline gene differ at one end; a read error may be behind it. DNA for the CDR3: TGTGCCAGCAGCCAAGAGCAGACCGGACAGGGCTATGGCTACACCTTC. Translation gives CASSQEQTGQGYGYTF. The genes are TRBV4-1 and TRBJ1-2, with TRBD1 matching over 8 bases. The CDR3 has 16 residues. CDR1 is MGHRA and CDR2 is YSYEKL in the germline V gene.

This sequence joins TRBV7-9 and TRBJ2-7; a possible D gene is TRBD2 (6 bases). CDR3 length: 11 amino acids. V dropped 3 bases and J dropped 6 bases, with 6 bases sitting between them. CDR1 SEHNR and CDR2 FQNEAQ come from the germline V gene (reference sequence). In nucleotides, the CDR3 is TGTGCCAGCAGCTTTAGCGGCGAGCAGTACTTC. Amino acid sequence: CASSFSGEQYF.

V is TRBV7-9 and J is TRBJ1-3; D unresolved. Germline CDR1 reads SEHNR; CDR2 reads FQNEAQ (reference sequence). Trimming removed 4 bases at V and 8 bases at J, with 15 bases between. The CDR3 runs to 14 residues. CDR3 in amino acids: CASSSSYLGDTIYF. Written as DNA, the CDR3 is TGTGCCAGCAGCTCCTCCTACCTCGGGGACACCATATATTTT. The full variable domain, with the rest looked up from reference TRBV7-9 and TRBJ1-3, is DTGVSQNPRHKITKRGQNVTFRCDPISEHNRLYWYRQTLGQGPEFLTYFQNEAQLEKSRLLSDRFSAERPKGSFSTLEIQRTEQGDSAMYLCASSSSYLGDTIYFGEGSWLTVV.

DNA for the CDR3: TGTGCCAGCAGCTTAAAGGCGGGGGGGGTTGAGACCCAGTACTTC. Amino acids: CASSLKAGGVETQYF. The V call is TRBV7-2, the J call TRBJ2-5; TRBD2 matches 9 bases. There are 15 residues in the CDR3. J gave up 5 bases and V 2 bases, and 6 bases lay outside the gene matches. CDR1 and CDR2 from the germline V gene are SGHTA and FQGNSA.

This rearrangement joins TRBV6-5 to TRBJ2-5, with D perhaps matching TRBD2 (6 bases). The V and J ends lost 7 bases and 11 bases respectively, with 23 bases between them. CDR1 and CDR2 (germline): MNHEY, SVGAGI. The CDR3 consists of 14 residues. The CDR3 DNA reads TGTGCCAGCATGCGGGACTCCTGGCTCTCAGAGCAGTACTTC. Translated: CASMRDSWLSEQYF.

The chain has TRBV15 and TRBJ2-1; 9 bases are a match to TRBD1. From germline, CDR1 is LNHNV and CDR2 YYDKDF (reference sequence). J lost 4 bases, V lost 0 bases, and 10 bases had no gene match. The length of the CDR3 is 18 residues. Written as DNA, the CDR3 is TGTGCCACCAGCAGAGACGCCTGGGACAGGGCGATATACAATGAGCAGTTCTTC. Protein: CATSRDAWDRAIYNEQFF.